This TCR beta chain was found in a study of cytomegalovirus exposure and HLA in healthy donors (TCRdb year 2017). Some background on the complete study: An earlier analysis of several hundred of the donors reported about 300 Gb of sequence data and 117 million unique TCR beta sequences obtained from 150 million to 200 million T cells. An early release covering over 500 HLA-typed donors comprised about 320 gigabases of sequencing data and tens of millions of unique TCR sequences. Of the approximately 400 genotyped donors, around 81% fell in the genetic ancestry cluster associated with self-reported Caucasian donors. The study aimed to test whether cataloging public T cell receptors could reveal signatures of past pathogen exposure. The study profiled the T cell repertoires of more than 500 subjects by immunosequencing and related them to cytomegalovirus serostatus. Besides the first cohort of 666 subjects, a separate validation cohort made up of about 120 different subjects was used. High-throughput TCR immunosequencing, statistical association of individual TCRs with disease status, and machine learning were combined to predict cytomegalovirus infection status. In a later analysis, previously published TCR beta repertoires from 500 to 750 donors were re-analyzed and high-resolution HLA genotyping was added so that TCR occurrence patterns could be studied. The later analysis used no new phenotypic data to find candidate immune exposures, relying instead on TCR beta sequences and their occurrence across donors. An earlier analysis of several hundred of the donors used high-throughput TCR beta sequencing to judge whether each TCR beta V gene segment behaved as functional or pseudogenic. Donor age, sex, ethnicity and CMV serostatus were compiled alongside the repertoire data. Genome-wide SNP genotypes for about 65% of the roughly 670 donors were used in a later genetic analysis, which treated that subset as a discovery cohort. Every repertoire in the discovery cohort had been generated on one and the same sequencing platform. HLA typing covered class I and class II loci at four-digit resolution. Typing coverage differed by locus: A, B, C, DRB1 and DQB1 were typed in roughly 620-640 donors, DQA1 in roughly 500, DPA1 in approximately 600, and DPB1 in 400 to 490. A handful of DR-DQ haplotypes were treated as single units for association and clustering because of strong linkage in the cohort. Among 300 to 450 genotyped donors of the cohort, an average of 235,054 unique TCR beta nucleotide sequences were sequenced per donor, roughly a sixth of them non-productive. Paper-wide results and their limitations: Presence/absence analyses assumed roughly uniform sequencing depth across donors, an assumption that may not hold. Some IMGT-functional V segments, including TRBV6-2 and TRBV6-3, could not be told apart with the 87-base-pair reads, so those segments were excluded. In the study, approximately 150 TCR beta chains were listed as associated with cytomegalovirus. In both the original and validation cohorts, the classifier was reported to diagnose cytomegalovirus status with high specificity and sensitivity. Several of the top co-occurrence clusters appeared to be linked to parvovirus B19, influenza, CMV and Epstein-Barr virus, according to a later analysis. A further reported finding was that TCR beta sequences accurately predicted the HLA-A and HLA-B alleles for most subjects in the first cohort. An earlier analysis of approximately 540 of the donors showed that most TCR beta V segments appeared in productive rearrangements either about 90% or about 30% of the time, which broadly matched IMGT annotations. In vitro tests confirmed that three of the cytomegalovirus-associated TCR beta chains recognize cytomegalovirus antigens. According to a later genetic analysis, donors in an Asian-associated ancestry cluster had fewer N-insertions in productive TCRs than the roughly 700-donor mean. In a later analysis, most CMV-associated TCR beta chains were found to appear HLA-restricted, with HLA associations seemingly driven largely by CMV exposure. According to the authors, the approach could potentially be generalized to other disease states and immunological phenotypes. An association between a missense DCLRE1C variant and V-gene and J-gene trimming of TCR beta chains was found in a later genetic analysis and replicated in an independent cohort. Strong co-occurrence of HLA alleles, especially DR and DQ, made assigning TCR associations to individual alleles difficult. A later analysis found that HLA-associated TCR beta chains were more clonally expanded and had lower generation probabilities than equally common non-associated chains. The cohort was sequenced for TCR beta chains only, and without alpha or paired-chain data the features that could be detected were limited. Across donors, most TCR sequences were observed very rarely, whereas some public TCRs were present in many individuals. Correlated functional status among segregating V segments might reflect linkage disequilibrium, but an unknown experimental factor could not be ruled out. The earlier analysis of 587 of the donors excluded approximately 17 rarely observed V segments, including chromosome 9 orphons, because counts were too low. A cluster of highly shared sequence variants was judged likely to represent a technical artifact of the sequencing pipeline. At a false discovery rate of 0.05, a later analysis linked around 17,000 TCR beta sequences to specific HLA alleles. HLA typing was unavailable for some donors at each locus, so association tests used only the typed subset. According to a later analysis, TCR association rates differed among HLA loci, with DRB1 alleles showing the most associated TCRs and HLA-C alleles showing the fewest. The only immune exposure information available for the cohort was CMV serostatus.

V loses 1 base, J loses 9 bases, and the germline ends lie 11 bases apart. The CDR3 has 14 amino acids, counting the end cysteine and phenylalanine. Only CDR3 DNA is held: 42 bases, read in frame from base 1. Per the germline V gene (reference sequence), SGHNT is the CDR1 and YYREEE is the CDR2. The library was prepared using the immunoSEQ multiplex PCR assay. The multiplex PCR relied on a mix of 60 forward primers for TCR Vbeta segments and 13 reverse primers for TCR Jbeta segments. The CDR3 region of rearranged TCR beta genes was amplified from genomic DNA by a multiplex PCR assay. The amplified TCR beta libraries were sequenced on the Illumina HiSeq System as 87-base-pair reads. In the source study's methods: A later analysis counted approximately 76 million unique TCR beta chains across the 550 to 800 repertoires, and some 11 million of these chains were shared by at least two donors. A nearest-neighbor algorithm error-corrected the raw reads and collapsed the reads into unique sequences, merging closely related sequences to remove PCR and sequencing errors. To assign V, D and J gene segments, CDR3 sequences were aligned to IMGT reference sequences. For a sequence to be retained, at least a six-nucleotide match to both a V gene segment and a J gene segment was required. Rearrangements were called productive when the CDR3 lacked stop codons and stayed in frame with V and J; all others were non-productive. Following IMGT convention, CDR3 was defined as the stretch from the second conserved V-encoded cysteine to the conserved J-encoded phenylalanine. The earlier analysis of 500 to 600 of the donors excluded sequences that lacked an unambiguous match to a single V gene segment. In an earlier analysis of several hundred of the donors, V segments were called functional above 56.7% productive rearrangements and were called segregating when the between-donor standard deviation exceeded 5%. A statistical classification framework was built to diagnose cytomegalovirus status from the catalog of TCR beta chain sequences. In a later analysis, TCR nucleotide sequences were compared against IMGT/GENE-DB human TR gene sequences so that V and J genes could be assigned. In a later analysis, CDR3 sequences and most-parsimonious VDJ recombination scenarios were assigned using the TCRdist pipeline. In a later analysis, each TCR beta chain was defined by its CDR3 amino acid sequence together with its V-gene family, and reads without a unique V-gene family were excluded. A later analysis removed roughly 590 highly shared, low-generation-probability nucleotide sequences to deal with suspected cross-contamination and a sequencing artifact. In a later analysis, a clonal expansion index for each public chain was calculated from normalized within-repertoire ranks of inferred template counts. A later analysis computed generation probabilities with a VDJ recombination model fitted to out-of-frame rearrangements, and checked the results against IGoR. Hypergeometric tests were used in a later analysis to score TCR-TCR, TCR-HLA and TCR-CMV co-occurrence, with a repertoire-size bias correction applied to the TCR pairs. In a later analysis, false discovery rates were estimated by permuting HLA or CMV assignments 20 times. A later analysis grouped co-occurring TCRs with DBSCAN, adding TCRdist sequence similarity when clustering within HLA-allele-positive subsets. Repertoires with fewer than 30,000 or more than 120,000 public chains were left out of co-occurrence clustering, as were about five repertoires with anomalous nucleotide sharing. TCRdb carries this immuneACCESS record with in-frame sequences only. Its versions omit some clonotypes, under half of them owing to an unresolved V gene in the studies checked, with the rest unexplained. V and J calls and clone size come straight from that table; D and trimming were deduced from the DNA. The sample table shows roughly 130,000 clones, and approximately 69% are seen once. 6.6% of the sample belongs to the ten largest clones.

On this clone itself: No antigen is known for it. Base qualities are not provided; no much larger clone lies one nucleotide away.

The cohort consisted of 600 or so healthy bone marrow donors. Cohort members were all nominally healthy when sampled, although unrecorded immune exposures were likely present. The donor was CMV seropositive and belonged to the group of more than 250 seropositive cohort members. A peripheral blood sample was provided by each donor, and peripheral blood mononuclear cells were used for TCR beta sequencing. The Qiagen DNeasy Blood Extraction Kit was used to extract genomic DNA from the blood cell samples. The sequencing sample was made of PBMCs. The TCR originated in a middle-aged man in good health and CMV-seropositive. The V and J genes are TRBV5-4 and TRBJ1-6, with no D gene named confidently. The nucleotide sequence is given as TGTGCCAGCAGCTTGTTCCAAGGAGCTTCACCCCTCCACTTT. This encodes CASSLFQGASPLHF.